This T cell receptor beta chain was found in a study of blood T cell repertoires in COVID-19. As for the study in general: Samples of COVID-19 (acute and convalescent) were obtained from the United States, Italy and Spain. The cDNA or gDNA used as material had been derived from T cells, B-cell-depleted T cells, or PBMCs.

Original methodology: Estimation of nucleated cell counts was performed using reference gene primer amplification. TCRdb's table, derived via immunoSEQ multiplex PCR, lists solely in-frame clones and lacks some. The V and J calls and clone size are taken from that table; D and trimming were inferred from the DNA. The sample records 140,000 to 150,000 clones, over 75% being singletons. The CDR3 totals 15 residues. Recruited during active infection, patients (from Seattle) were subsequently followed longitudinally. This clone was detected once. The sequenced material came from peripheral blood. This clonotype originated in a woman aged 55-69 years with COVID-19, enrolled during active disease. The chain combines TRBV21-1 with TRBJ2-5; the table's D gene call, TRBD2, was not cross checked with the DNA. TRBV21-1 is termed a pseudogene. CDR3 bases: TGTGCCAGCAGGAAGATGGGACTAGACCAAGAGACCCAGTACTTC. It is translated as CASRKMGLDQETQYF.